This T cell receptor beta chain was obtained from a study of T cell responses to AZD1222 COVID-19 vaccine (dated by TCRdb to the early 2020s). In terms of the full investigation: A total of 240 or so trial participants underwent TCR sequencing, of whom 200 to 220 had received two doses of AZD1222 and 26 had received two doses of the MenACWY control vaccine. Trial participants were enrolled into age subgroups of 18-55, 56-69 and 70-plus years, which contained approximately 150, 30 and 60 TCR-sequenced participants, respectively.

The germline V gene (reference sequence) yields SEHNR for CDR1 and FQNEAQ for CDR2. The CDR3, from cysteine to phenylalanine, totals 15 residues. The read is trimmed to its CDR3 DNA, 45 bases read in frame from base 1. V is reduced by 2 bases and J by 8 bases, leaving a spacing of 19 bases between them. On the study overall, not on this receptor specifically: The vaccine-associated CD4 TCRs covered the entire spike protein, and the dominant responses fell in regions 160-218 and 743-854. No day 14 peak-response samples were available, so repertoires were characterized only after the peak T cell response. Spike-specific TCR breadth and depth rose significantly after two AZD1222 doses compared with day 0 and with MenACWY recipients. Epitopes outside the regions mutated in the B.1.351 and B.1.1.7 variants were reportedly recognized by nearly half of the unique spike-specific TCRs. Conclusions about previously exposed vaccinees are limited, since just a handful of AZD1222 recipients were seropositive for SARS-CoV-2 at baseline. Most participants were white British and females outnumbered males, and the authors suggested that clonal diversity may have been underestimated. In the small 56-69-year group, the increase in depth fell short of significance, most likely because of low power.

The CDR3 regions of human TCRbeta chains were analyzed by immunosequencing. Per the original workflow: TCRs in the repertoires were compared against a reference library of SARS-CoV-2-specific TCRs that had been generated with the MIRA antigen-specificity platform. Breadth meant the fraction of unique TCRs that were SARS-CoV-2-associated, whereas depth meant the fraction of total T cells that were SARS-CoV-2-associated. Using the MIRA data, every spike-specific TCR was mapped to the spike region that the TCR reacted to and assigned to either a CD4 or a CD8 class. Log10-transformed breadth and depth values were compared by one-way ANOVA with Sidak's multiple comparisons tests. TCRdb's version of the immuneACCESS table is confined to in-frame rearrangements and falls short of the full clone set. An unresolved V gene accounts for under half of the shortfall where checked; the remainder is of unknown origin. The V and J calls and the clone size are those of that table, but D and trimming were determined from the DNA. This sample has roughly 140,000 clones in its table, and under 95% of those were observed once. Clones ranked in the top ten supply 1.9% of the sample.

Turning to this clone: The antigen this receptor binds is unknown. No base quality values were provided; no much bigger clone lies one nucleotide off.

The time point tag for this specimen amounts to: about 28 days (+/-7) after the second vaccine dose. AZD1222 recipients with second doses at about 4 weeks or about 12 weeks were pooled, because spike-specific TCR depth and breadth did not differ between schedules. Samples from vaccinated people were obtained from the UK trials COV001 and COV002, which included a single-blind randomized controlled phase 2/3 trial of AZD1222 (ChAdOx1 nCoV-19) in healthy adults. For TCRbeta chain sequencing, PBMC samples were collected from trial participants at day 0 and at day 28 after the second dose. This receptor chain uses TRBV7-9 and TRBJ2-7; possibly the D gene is TRBD1, per 7 matching bases. This sequence originates from an adult who received the AZD1222 COVID-19 vaccine. The starting material was peripheral blood, obtained 28 days after the second AZD1222 dose. Read as DNA, the sequence is TGTGCCAGCAGCTTAATGTGGCAGGGGGAGGAAAAGCAGTACTTC. Translated, this gives CASSLMWQGEEKQYF.